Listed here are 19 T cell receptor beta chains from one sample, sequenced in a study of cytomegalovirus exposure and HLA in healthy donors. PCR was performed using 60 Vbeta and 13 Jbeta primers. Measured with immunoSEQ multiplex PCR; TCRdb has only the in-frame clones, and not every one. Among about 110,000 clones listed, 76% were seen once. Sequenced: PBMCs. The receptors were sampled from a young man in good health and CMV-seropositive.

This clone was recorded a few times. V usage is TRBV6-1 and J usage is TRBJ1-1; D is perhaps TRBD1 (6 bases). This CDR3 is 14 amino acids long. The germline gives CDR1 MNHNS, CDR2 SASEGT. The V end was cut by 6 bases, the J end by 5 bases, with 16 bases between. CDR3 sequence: CASRETGPRTEAFF. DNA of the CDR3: TGTGCCAGCAGAGAGACAGGCCCAAGGACTGAAGCTTTCTTT.

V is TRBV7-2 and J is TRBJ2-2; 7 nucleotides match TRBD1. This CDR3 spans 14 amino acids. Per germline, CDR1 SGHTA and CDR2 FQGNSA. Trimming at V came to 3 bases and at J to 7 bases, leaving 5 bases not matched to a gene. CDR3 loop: CASSLQGVGGELFF. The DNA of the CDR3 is TGTGCCAGCAGCTTGCAGGGGGTGGGCGGGGAGCTGTTTTTT.

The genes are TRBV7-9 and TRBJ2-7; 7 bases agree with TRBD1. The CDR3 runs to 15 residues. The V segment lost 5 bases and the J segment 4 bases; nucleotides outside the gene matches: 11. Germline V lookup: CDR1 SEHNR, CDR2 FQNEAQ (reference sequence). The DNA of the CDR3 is TGTGCCAGCAGCGCTGGACAGGTCGGGTATTACGAGCAGTACTTC. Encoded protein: CASSAGQVGYYEQYF.

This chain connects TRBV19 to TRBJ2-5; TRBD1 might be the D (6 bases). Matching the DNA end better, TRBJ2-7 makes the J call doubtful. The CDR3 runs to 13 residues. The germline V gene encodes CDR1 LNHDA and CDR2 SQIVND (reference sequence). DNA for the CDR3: TGTGCCAGTAGTAAGACAGGATCCTACGAGCAGTACTTC. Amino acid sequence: CASSKTGSYEQYF.

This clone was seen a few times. CDR3 nucleotides: TGTGCCAGCAGCTTATCCGGGCAGGGGCCTGAGAGTCGGTATGGCTACACCTTC. Translating it yields CASSLSGQGPESRYGYTF. The gene calls are TRBV11-2 and TRBJ1-2; TRBD1 is a possible D gene (6 bases). This CDR3 is 18 amino acids long. Germline lookup yields CDR1 SGHAT and CDR2 FQNNGV. Deletions cut 2 bases from V and 5 bases from J, with 24 bases between.

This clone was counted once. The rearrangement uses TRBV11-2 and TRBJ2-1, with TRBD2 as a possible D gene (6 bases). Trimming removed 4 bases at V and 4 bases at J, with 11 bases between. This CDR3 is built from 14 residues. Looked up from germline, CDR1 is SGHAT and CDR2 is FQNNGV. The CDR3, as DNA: TGTGCCAGCAGCTCCCCGGGGGTTTACAATGAGCAGTTCTTC. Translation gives CASSSPGVYNEQFF.

The CDR3: CASSQVSPIGTDTQYF. The CDR3 DNA follows: TGTGCCAGCAGCCAAGTTAGCCCCATCGGCACAGATACGCAGTATTTT. The chain combines TRBV4-2 with TRBJ2-3; D ambiguous. This CDR3 is built from 16 residues. Trimming stripped 1 base from V and 1 base from J, with 12 bases between. Germline V gene lookup returns CDR1 LGHNA and CDR2 YNFKEQ.

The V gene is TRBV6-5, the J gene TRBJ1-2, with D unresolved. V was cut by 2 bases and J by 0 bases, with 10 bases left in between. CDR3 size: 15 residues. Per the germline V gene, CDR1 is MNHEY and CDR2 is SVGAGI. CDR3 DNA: TGTGCCAGCAGTTACGGTTCTTTAGCTAACTATGGCTACACCTTC. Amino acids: CASSYGSLANYGYTF.

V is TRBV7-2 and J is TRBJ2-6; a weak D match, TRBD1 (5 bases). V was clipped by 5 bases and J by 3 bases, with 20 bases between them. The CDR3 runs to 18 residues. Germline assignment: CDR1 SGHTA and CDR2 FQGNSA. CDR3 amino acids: CASSQRAQGKGGANVLTF. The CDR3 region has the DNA TGTGCCAGCAGCCAACGGGCGCAGGGTAAGGGTGGGGCCAACGTCCTGACTTTC.

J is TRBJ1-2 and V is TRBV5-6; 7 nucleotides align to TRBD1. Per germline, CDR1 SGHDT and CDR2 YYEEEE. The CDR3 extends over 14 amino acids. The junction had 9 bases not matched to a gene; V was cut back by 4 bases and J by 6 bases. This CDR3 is CASSPGTAGNGYTF. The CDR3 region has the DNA TGTGCCAGCAGCCCCGGGACAGCCGGGAATGGCTACACCTTC.

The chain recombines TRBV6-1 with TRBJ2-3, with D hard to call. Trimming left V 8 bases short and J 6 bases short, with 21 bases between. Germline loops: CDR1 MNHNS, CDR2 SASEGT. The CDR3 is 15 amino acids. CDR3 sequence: CASGRRNPLGDTQYF. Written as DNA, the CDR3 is TGTGCCAGCGGGCGACGGAACCCTCTTGGGGATACGCAGTATTTT.

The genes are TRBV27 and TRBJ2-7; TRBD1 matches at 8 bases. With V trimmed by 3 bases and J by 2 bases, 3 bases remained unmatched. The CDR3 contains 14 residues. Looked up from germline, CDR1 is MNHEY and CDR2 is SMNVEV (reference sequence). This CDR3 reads CASSFDRGPYEQYF. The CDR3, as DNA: TGTGCCAGCAGTTTCGACAGGGGACCCTACGAGCAGTACTTC.

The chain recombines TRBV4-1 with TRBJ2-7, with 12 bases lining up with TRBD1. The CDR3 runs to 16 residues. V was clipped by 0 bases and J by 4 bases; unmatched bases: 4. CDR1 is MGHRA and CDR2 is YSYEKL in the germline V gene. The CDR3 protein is CASSQDRDRGLYEQYF. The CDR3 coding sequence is TGCGCCAGCAGCCAAGACCGGGACAGGGGGCTTTACGAGCAGTACTTC.

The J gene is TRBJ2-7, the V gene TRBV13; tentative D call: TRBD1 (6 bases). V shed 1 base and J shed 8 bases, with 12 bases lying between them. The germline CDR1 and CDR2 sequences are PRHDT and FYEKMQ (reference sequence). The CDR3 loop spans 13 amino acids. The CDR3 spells CASSLDGGGKQYF. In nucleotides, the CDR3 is TGTGCCAGCAGCTTAGATGGGGGCGGAAAGCAGTACTTC.

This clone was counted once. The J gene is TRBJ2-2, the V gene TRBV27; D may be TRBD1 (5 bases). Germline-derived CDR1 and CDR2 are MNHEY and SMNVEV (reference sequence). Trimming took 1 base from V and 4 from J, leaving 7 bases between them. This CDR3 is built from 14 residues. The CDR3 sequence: CASSLWQGTGELFF. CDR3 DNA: TGTGCCAGCAGTTTATGGCAGGGCACCGGGGAGCTGTTTTTT.

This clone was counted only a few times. The CDR3 here is CASSYHAKGDEAFF. DNA for the CDR3: TGTGCCAGCAGTTACCACGCGAAGGGGGATGAAGCTTTCTTT. The chain uses TRBV6-6 and TRBJ1-1; a weak D match, TRBD1 (6 bases). Trimming left V 2 bases short and J 7 bases short, with 14 bases between. Per germline, CDR1 MNHNY and CDR2 SVGAGI (reference sequence). The CDR3 contains 14 residues.

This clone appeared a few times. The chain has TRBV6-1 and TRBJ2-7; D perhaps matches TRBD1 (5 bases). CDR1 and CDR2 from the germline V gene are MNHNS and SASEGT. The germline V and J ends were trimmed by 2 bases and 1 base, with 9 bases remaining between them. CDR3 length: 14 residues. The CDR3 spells CASSERTLSYEQYF. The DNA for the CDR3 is TGTGCCAGCAGTGAAAGGACACTTTCCTACGAGCAGTACTTC.

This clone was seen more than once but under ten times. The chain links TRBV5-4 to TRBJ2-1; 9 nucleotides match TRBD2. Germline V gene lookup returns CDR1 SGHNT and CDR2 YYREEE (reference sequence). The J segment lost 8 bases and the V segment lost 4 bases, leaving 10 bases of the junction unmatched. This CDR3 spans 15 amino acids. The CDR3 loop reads CASSPRASGEDEQFF. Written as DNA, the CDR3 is TGTGCCAGCAGCCCGAGGGCTAGCGGGGAGGATGAGCAGTTCTTC.

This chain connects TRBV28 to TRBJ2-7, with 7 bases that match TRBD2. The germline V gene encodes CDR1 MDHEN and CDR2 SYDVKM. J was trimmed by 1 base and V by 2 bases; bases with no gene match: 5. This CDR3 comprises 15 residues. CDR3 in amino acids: CASSLLGTTSYEQYF. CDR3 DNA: TGTGCCAGCAGTTTACTCGGGACTACGTCCTACGAGCAGTACTTC. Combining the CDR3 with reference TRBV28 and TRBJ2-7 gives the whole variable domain DVKVTQSSRYLVKRTGEKVFLECVQDMDHENMFWYRQDPGLGLRLIYFSYDVKMKEKGDIPEGYSVSREKKERFSLILESASTNQTSMYLCASSLLGTTSYEQYFGPGTRLTVT.